A single sample gave rise to the 28 T cell receptor beta chains below, sequenced in a study of OX40 agonist ivuxolimab in advanced cancers. TCRdb's copy holds only in-frame clones and misses some; the assay was immunoSEQ multiplex PCR. The sample holds fewer than 25,000 clones, approximately 89% seen once. The specimen was CD4+ or CD8+ T cells sorted from blood, collected in a trial of the OX40 agonist ivuxolimab. These receptors came from an adult with an advanced solid tumor such as melanoma, head and neck, liver or kidney cancer.

The J gene is TRBJ2-1, the V gene TRBV11-2; 7 nucleotides match TRBD2. Germline CDR1 SGHAT, CDR2 FQNNGV. CDR3 length: 16 amino acids. V dropped 5 bases and J dropped 7; count of bases not matched to a gene: 14. The CDR3 sequence: CASSARIGLVQNEQFF. CDR3 coding DNA: TGTGCCAGCAGCGCCCGAATTGGACTAGTGCAAAATGAGCAGTTCTTC.

The chain employs TRBV20-1 and TRBJ1-5; no reliable D call. The V end was cut by 6 bases, the J end by 6 bases, with 3 bases between. The CDR3 is 9 residues long. From germline, CDR1 is DFQATT and CDR2 SNEGSKA (reference sequence). The CDR3 coding sequence is TGCAGTGCCGGTCAGCCCCAGCATTTT. Translating it yields CSAGQPQHF.

This clone was counted a few times. The V and J genes are TRBV5-1 and TRBJ2-2; D remains ambiguous. V lost 0 bases to trimming and J lost 5 bases, with 11 bases between them. The germline V gene has CDR1 SGHRS and CDR2 YFSETQ. The CDR3 contains 15 residues. CDR3 loop: CASSLGASLTGELFF. Here the CDR3 DNA reads TGCGCCAGCAGCTTGGGGGCCTCGTTAACCGGGGAGCTGTTTTTT.

The V gene is TRBV7-2, the J gene TRBJ1-1; D gene ambiguous. Trimming shortened V by 0 bases and J by 7 bases, and 15 bases separated the two germline ends. Germline V gives CDR1 SGHTA, CDR2 FQGNSA. This CDR3 contains 15 residues. The CDR3 spells CASSLAVSSGLEAFF. CDR3 coding DNA: TGTGCCAGCAGCTTAGCGGTTTCTTCAGGACTTGAAGCTTTCTTT.

The rearrangement links TRBV6-1 to TRBJ1-3, with D tentatively TRBD1 (5 bases). Per the germline V gene, CDR1 is MNHNS and CDR2 is SASEGT. Trimming removed 8 bases at V and 4 bases at J, with 9 bases between. This CDR3 has 12 residues. CDR3 nucleotide sequence: TGTGCCAGCGCCCAGGGCGGAAACACCATATATTTT. It translates to CASAQGGNTIYF.

The chain couples TRBV7-2 to TRBJ2-5; 8 bases are shared with TRBD1. The end of the DNA fits TRBJ2-7 better, so the J call may be wrong. Germline CDR1 reads SGHTA; CDR2 reads FQGNSA. There are 13 residues in the CDR3. Here the CDR3 reads CASSPRGHHEQYF. In DNA form, the CDR3 reads TGTGCCAGCAGCCCCAGGGGGCACCACGAGCAGTACTTC.

The rearrangement uses TRBV19 and TRBJ1-2, with D possibly matching TRBD1 (6 bases). The CDR3 runs to 11 residues. V lost 6 bases, J lost 9 bases, and 11 bases lay in between. Germline V gene sequence: CDR1 LNHDA, CDR2 SQIVND (reference sequence). The chain's CDR3 is CASSQQGRYTF. The CDR3 DNA follows: TGTGCCAGTAGCCAACAGGGCCGCTACACCTTC.

This clone has a handful of counts. The CDR3 bases are TGTGCCAGCAGCCAAGATAGCGGGGGTACAGATACGCAGTATTTT. Translating it yields CASSQDSGGTDTQYF. This chain links TRBV4-2 with TRBJ2-3; TRBD2 matches 9 bases. The CDR3 has 15 amino acids. The V and J ends lost 0 bases and 3 bases, in that order; junction bases with no gene match: 1. Germline V CDR1 and CDR2: LGHNA, YNFKEQ.

The rearrangement joins TRBV27 to TRBJ1-1; maybe TRBD1 (6 bases). Germline V gene lookup returns CDR1 MNHEY and CDR2 SMNVEV (reference sequence). The germline V and J ends were trimmed by 4 bases and 3 bases, with 21 bases remaining between them. This CDR3 contains 17 residues. CDR3 DNA sequence: TGTGCCAGCAGTTCCAAACTCTACAGGGAAAGGGACACTGAAGCTTTCTTT. Translation: CASSSKLYRERDTEAFF.

V and J are TRBV5-4 and TRBJ1-4, with 7 positions matching TRBD1. The CDR3 is made up of 15 amino acids. From germline, CDR1 is SGHNT and CDR2 YYREEE (reference sequence). After removal of 4 bases from V and 8 bases from J, the junction contained 11 bases not matched to a gene. Here the CDR3 reads CASSPSDREGEKLFF. The CDR3 DNA reads TGTGCCAGCAGCCCCTCAGACAGGGAAGGAGAAAAACTGTTTTTT.

The V call is TRBV4-1, the J call TRBJ2-3; D possibly uses TRBD1 or TRBD2 (6 bases each). From germline, CDR1 is MGHRA and CDR2 YSYEKL. V was trimmed by 2 bases and J by 6 bases, leaving 12 bases between them. This CDR3 is 14 amino acids long. The CDR3 DNA sequence: TGCGCCAGCAGCCAAAGGCAGGGGACTGATACGCAGTATTTT. This sequence encodes CASSQRQGTDTQYF.

The table lists this clone with a few counts. This sequence joins TRBV30 and TRBJ2-3, with D unclear. Between the trimmed V and J ends, which lost 4 bases and 3 bases, there was a span of 8 bases. CDR1 is GTSNPN, CDR2 SVGIG, per germline (reference sequence). This CDR3 is 12 amino acids long. Here the CDR3 DNA reads TGTGCCTGGACATTCTTGACAGATACGCAGTATTTT. This sequence encodes CAWTFLTDTQYF.

The chain employs TRBV7-9 and TRBJ2-3; 8 bases are a match to TRBD1. Germline CDR1 SEHNR, CDR2 FQNEAQ (reference sequence). V was clipped by 5 bases and J by 2 bases; unmatched bases: 9. The CDR3 totals 16 residues. CDR3 nucleotide sequence: TGTGCCAGCAGCCACCCGACAGGGGCCTTCACAGATACGCAGTATTTT. It codes for CASSHPTGAFTDTQYF.

The CDR3 DNA reads as TGTGCCAGCAGCTTAGATTTGAGGAGTGAGCAGTTCTTC. Translating it yields CASSLDLRSEQFF. The rearrangement links TRBV11-2 to TRBJ2-1; D unclear. CDR1 is SGHAT, CDR2 FQNNGV, per germline. CDR3 length: 13 residues. The V gene lost 0 bases and the J gene lost 9 bases, with 9 bases spanning the gap.

The chain employs TRBV27 and TRBJ2-1, with 10 bases that match TRBD2. V shed 5 bases, J shed 6 bases, and the junction held 10 bases outside the gene matches. CDR1 and CDR2 (germline): MNHEY, SMNVEV (reference sequence). This CDR3 has 16 amino acids. DNA for the CDR3: TGTGCCAGCAGTCTCCCTCCTAGCGGGAGACCCAATGAGCAGTTCTTC. As protein: CASSLPPSGRPNEQFF.

As concerns this clone: An end of the junction does not agree with germline; a read error may underlie this. The rearrangement links TRBV6-5 to TRBJ1-6; no clear D. This CDR3 has 13 amino acids. In germline, CDR1 is MNHEY, CDR2 SVGAGI. The CDR3 nucleotides are TGTGCCAGCAGCTACTCCTATAATTCACCCCTCCACTTT. This codes for CASSYSYNSPLHF.

V is TRBV7-9 and J is TRBJ2-5; no clear D. Between the trimmed V and J ends, which lost 0 bases and 4 bases, there was a span of 18 bases. Per germline, CDR1 SEHNR and CDR2 FQNEAQ (reference sequence). The CDR3 length is 17 residues. CDR3 coding DNA: TGTGCCAGCAGCTTAGCGTACAGAGATCGGGCGAGAGAGACCCAGTACTTC. Residues: CASSLAYRDRARETQYF.

The chain carries TRBV6-5 and TRBJ2-7, with a tentative D call TRBD1 (5 bases). Between the trimmed V and J ends, which lost 0 bases and 0 bases, there was a span of 9 bases. This CDR3 has 15 residues. From germline, CDR1 is MNHEY and CDR2 SVGAGI. The CDR3 loop is CASSYSGQGSYEQYF. DNA of the CDR3: TGTGCCAGCAGTTACTCGGGCCAGGGCTCCTACGAGCAGTACTTC.

In its sample, this clone was seen once. The genes are TRBV5-6 and TRBJ2-5, with D perhaps matching TRBD1 or TRBD2 (5 bases each). This CDR3 is 15 amino acids long. V was cut by 6 bases and J by 4 bases, with 19 bases left in between. The germline V gene encodes CDR1 SGHDT and CDR2 YYEEEE. This CDR3 reads CASTNRQGRGETQYF. The CDR3, as DNA: TGTGCCAGCACCAATCGGCAGGGACGGGGAGAGACCCAGTACTTC.

The rearrangement links TRBV5-1 to TRBJ2-3, with D perhaps matching TRBD2 (5 bases). The CDR3 runs to 17 residues. From germline, CDR1 is SGHRS and CDR2 YFSETQ. The V and J ends lost 0 bases and 2 bases respectively, with 16 bases between them. The CDR3 DNA sequence: TGCGCCAGCAGCTTGGACGTGACGCGGGCCTTCACAGATACGCAGTATTTT. Its translation is CASSLDVTRAFTDTQYF.

J is TRBJ2-7 and V is TRBV7-2; 12 bases align to TRBD1. Germline V gene data show CDR1 as SGHTA and CDR2 as FQGNSA. After removal of 5 bases from V and 6 bases from J, the junction contained 5 bases not matched to a gene. The CDR3 runs 14 residues. CDR3 nucleotide sequence: TGTGCCAGCAGCCAGGGACAGGGGGCCGTCGAGCAGTACTTC. Protein sequence: CASSQGQGAVEQYF. Looking up the rest from reference TRBV7-2 and TRBJ2-7 gives the full variable domain: GAGVSQSPSNKVTEKGKDVELRCDPISGHTALYWYRQSLGQGLEFLIYFQGNSAPDKSGLPSDRFSAERTGGSVSTLTIQRTQQEDSAVYLCASSQGQGAVEQYFGPGTRLTVT.

The chain recombines TRBV4-1 with TRBJ2-1; D call uncertain. The V end was cut by 6 bases, the J end by 6 bases, with 6 bases between. Germline V lookup: CDR1 MGHRA, CDR2 YSYEKL. This CDR3 spans 11 amino acids. CDR3 nucleotide sequence: TGCGCCAGCAGTTTGATCAATGAGCAGTTCTTC. Residues: CASSLINEQFF.

The V call is TRBV2, the J call TRBJ1-4, with 8 bases identical to TRBD1. J gave up 3 bases and V 7 bases, and 4 bases lay outside the gene matches. This CDR3 spans 14 amino acids. Germline CDR1 SNHLY, CDR2 FYNNEI. The CDR3 coding sequence is TGTGCCAGCACCCAGGGGGCGGCTAATGAAAAACTGTTTTTT. Protein sequence: CASTQGAANEKLFF.

This clone was observed a single time. V and J are TRBV27 and TRBJ2-3, with 13 bases matching TRBD2. The CDR3 extends over 16 amino acids. The trim removed 3 bases at V and 8 bases at J, leaving 8 bases unmatched. Germline CDR1 MNHEY, CDR2 SMNVEV (reference sequence). In DNA, the CDR3 is TGTGCCAGCAGTTTCTTAACTAGCGGGAGGGCCCTTACGCAGTATTTT. It codes for CASSFLTSGRALTQYF.

The rearrangement links TRBV28 to TRBJ2-7; the match to TRBD1 covers 7 bases. The ends lost 6 bases at V and 3 bases at J; junction bases unmatched: 8. Per the germline V gene, CDR1 is MDHEN and CDR2 is SYDVKM. The CDR3 spans 14 residues. CDR3 loop: CASRPTGTVYEQYF. As DNA, the CDR3 is TGTGCCAGCAGACCGACCGGGACAGTCTACGAGCAGTACTTC.

The V and J genes are TRBV19 and TRBJ2-2, with TRBD2 identical over 11 bases. V was clipped by 5 bases and J by 7 bases; unmatched bases: 6. Germline V gives CDR1 LNHDA, CDR2 SQIVND (reference sequence). The CDR3 length is 15 residues. CDR3 residues: CASSLAGGRDGELFF. CDR3 DNA: TGTGCCAGTAGTCTAGCGGGAGGTCGGGACGGGGAGCTGTTTTTT. Combining the CDR3 with reference TRBV19 and TRBJ2-2 gives the whole variable domain DGGITQSPKYLFRKEGQNVTLSCEQNLNHDAMYWYRQDPGQGLRLIYYSQIVNDFQKGDIAEGYSVSREKKESFPLTVTSAQKNPTAFYLCASSLAGGRDGELFFGEGSRLTVL.

This clone has just one count. The chain combines TRBV19 with TRBJ2-3; TRBD2 aligns across 14 bases. Losses at the gene ends were 3 bases for V and 3 bases for J; bases not matched to a gene: 8. The CDR3 consists of 18 residues. CDR1 and CDR2 from the germline V gene are LNHDA and SQIVND (reference sequence). The CDR3, as DNA: TGTGCCAGTAGTATTAACAGGGGGACTAGCGGGAGAACAGATACGCAGTATTTT. It codes for CASSINRGTSGRTDTQYF.

The chain employs TRBV19 and TRBJ2-6, with 12 bases identical to TRBD1. Germline-derived CDR1 and CDR2 are LNHDA and SQIVND (reference sequence). The CDR3 runs to 19 residues. Trimming removed 7 bases from V and 1 base from J; junction bases left unmatched: 11. CDR3: CASNTWDRGRYSGANVLTF. The DNA for the CDR3 is TGTGCCAGTAATACCTGGGACAGGGGGCGATATTCTGGGGCCAACGTCCTGACTTTC.